This T cell receptor beta chain originates from a study of early T cells in non-severe SARS-CoV-2 infection. Study as a whole: Bulk RNA from unsorted whole blood was sequenced; chains were unpaired. Study observations and caveats: Database matching using VDJdb favored anti-spike CD8 responses, with private and CD4 specificities left missing.

Trimming at V came to 6 bases and at J to 3 bases, leaving 7 bases not matched to a gene. CDR3 length equals 15 residues. CDR1 SGHTA and CDR2 FQGNSA come from the germline V gene. Unique molecular identifiers were affixed to single, distinct cDNA molecules. TCRdb ran MiXCR on the 5' RACE reads and lists one entry per CDR3 protein. The sample carries roughly 69,000 distinct CDR3 sequences, approximately 9.1% recorded once. The table lists this clonotype with many counts. Its antigen is undetermined. Sample: whole blood, taken at baseline. This chain connects TRBV7-2 to TRBJ2-7; 11 bases are shared with TRBD2. This clonotype originated in an adult who was a healthcare worker with PCR-confirmed SARS-CoV-2 infection or an uninfected control (not recorded which). CDR3 in DNA: TGTGCCAGCAGGAGAGCACTAGCGGGAGTCTACGAGCAGTACTTC. Amino acid sequence: CASRRALAGVYEQYF.